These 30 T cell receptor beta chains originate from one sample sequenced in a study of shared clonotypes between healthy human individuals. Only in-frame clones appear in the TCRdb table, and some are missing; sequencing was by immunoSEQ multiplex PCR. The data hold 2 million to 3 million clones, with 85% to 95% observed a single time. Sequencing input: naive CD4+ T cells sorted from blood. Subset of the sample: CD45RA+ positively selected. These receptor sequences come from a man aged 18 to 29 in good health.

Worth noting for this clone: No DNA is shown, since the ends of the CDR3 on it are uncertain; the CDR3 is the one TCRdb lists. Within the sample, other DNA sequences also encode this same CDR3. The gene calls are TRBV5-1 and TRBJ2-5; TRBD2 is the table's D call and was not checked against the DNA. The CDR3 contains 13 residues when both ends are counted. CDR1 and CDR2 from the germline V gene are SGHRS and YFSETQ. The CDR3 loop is CASSFGPGETQYF.

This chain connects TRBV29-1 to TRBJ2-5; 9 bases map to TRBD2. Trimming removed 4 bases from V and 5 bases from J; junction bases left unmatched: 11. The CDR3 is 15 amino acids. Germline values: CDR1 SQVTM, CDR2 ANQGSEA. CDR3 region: CSVALRLAVSETQYF. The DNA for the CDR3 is TGCAGCGTTGCTTTGAGACTAGCGGTCTCGGAGACCCAGTACTTC.

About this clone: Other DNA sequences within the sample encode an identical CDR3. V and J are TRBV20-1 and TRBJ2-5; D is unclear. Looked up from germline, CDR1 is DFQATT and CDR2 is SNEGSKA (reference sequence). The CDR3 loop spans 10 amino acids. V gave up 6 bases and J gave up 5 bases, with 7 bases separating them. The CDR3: CSARDETQYF. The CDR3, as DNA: TGCAGTGCCCGAGATGAGACCCAGTACTTC.

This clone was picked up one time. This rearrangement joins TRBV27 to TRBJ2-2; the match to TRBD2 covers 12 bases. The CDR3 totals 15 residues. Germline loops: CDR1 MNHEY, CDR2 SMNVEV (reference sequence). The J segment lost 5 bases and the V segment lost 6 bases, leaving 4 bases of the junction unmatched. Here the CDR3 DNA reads TGTGCCAGCAGGCTAGGACTAGCGGGAACCGGGGAGCTGTTTTTT. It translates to CASRLGLAGTGELFF.

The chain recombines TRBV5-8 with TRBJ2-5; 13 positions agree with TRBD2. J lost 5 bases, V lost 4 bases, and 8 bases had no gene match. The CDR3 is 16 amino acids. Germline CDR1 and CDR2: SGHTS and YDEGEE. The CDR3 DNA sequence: TGTGCCAGCAGCCCTACTAGCGGGAGGGCCTGGGAGACCCAGTACTTC. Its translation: CASSPTSGRAWETQYF. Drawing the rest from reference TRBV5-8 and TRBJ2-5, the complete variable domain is EAGVTQSPTHLIKTRGQQATLRCSPISGHTSVYWYQQALGLGLQFLLWYDEGEERNRGNFPPRFSGRQFPNYSSELNVNALELEDSALYLCASSPTSGRAWETQYFGPGTRLLVL.

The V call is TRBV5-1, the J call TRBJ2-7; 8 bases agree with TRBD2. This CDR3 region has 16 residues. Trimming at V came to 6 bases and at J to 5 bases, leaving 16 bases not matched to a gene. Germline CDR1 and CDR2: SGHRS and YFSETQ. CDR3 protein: CASIAGGTGSADEQYF. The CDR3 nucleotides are TGCGCCAGCATTGCGGGGGGAACAGGGAGCGCGGACGAGCAGTACTTC.

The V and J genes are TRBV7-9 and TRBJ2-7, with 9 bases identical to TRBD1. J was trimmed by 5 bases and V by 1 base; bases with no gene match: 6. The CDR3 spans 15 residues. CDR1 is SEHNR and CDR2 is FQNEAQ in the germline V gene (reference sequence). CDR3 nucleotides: TGTGCCAGCAGCTTAGGTGGACAGGGGTACCACGAGCAGTACTTC. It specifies CASSLGGQGYHEQYF.

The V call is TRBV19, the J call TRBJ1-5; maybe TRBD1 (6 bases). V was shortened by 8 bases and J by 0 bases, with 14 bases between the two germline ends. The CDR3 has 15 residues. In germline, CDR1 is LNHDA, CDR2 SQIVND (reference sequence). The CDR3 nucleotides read TGTGCCAGTCGGGATACAGGGTATAGCAATCAGCCCCAGCATTTT. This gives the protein CASRDTGYSNQPQHF.

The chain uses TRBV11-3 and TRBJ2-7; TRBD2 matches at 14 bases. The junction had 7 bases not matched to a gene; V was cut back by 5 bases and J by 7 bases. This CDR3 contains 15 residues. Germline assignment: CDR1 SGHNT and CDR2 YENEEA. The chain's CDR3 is CASSQGLAGVAEQYF. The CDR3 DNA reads TGTGCCAGCAGCCAGGGACTAGCGGGAGTCGCGGAGCAGTACTTC.

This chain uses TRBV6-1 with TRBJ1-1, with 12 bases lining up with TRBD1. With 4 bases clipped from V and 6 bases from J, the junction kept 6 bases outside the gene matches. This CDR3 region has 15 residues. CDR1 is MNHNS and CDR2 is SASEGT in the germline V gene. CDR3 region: CASSVLGQGAAEAFF. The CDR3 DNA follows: TGTGCCAGCAGTGTTCTGGGACAGGGGGCAGCTGAAGCTTTCTTT.

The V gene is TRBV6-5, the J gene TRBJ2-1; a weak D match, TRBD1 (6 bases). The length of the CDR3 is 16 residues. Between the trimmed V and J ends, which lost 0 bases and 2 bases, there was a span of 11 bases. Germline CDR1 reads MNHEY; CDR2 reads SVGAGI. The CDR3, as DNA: TGTGCCAGCAGTTACTCCAGCAGGGGTCCCTACAATGAGCAGTTCTTC. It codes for CASSYSSRGPYNEQFF.

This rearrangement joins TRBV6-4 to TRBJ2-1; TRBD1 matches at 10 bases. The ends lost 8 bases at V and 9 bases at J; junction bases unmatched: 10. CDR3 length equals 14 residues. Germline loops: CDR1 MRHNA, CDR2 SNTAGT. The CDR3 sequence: CASRGTGEGAEQFF. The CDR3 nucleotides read TGTGCCAGCCGGGGGACAGGGGAGGGTGCTGAGCAGTTCTTC.

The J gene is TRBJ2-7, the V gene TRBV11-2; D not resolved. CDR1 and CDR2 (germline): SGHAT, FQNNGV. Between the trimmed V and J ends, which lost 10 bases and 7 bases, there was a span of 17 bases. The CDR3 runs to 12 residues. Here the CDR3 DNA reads TGTGCCACCCGTTATGAGGTGGGGGAGCAGTACTTC. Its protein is CATRYEVGEQYF.

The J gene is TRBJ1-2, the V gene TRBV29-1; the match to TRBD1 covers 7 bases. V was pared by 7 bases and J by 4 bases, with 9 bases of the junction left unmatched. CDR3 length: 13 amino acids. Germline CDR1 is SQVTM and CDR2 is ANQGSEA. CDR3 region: CSARQGLSYGYTF. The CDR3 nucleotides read TGCAGCGCTAGACAGGGACTGAGCTATGGCTACACCTTC.

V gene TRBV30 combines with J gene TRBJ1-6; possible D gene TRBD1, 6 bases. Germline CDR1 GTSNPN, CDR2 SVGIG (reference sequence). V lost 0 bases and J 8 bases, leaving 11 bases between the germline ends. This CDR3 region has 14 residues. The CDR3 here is CAWSVQGWDSPLHF. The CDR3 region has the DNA TGTGCCTGGAGTGTACAGGGTTGGGATTCACCCCTCCACTTT.

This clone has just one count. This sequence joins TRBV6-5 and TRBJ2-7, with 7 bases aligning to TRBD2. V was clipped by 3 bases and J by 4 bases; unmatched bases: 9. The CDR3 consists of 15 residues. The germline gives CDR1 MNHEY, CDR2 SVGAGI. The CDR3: CASSYSAGAGYEQYF. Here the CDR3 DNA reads TGTGCCAGCAGTTATTCGGCGGGAGCTGGGTACGAGCAGTACTTC.

CDR3: CASRGGIPEQFF. CDR3 nucleotide sequence: TGTGCCAGCAGGGGGGGGATTCCTGAGCAGTTCTTC. The chain links TRBV6-1 to TRBJ2-1, with TRBD2 matching over 7 bases. CDR1 MNHNS and CDR2 SASEGT come from the germline V gene. CDR3 length equals 12 residues. V was pared by 6 bases and J by 9 bases, with 5 bases of the junction left unmatched.

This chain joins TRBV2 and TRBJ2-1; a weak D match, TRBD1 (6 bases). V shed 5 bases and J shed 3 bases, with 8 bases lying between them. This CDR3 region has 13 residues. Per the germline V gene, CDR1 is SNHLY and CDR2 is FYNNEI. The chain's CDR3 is CASSRDNYNEQFF. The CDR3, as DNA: TGTGCCAGCAGTCGGGACAACTACAATGAGCAGTTCTTC.

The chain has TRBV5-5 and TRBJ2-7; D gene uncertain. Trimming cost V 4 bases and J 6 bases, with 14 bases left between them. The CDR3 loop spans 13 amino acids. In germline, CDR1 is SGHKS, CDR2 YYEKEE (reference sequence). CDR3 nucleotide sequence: TGTGCCAGCAGCCATAGACGGTACTCCGAGCAGTACTTC. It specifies CASSHRRYSEQYF.

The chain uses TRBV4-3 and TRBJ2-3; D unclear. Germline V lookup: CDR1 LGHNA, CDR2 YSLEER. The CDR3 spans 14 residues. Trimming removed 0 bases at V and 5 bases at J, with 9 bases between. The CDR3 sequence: CASSQDKQIDTQYF. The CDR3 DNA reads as TGCGCCAGCAGCCAAGATAAACAAATAGATACGCAGTATTTT.

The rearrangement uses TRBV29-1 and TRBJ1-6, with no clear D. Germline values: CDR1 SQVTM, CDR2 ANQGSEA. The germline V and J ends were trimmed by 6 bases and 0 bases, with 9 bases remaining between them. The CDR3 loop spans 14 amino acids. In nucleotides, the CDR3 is TGCAGCGTGGGCGAGGGCTCCTATAATTCACCCCTCCACTTT. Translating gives CSVGEGSYNSPLHF.

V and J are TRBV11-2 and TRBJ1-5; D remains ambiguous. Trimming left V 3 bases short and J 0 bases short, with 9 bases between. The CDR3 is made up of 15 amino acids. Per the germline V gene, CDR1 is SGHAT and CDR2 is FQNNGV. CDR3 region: CASSFEGNSNQPQHF. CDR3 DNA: TGTGCCAGCAGCTTCGAGGGCAATAGCAATCAGCCCCAGCATTTT.

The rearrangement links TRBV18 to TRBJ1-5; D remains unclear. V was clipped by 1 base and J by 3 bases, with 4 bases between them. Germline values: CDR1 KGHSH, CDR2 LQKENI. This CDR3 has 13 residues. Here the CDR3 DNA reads TGTGCCAGCTCACCACACAACAATCAGCCCCAGCATTTT. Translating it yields CASSPHNNQPQHF.

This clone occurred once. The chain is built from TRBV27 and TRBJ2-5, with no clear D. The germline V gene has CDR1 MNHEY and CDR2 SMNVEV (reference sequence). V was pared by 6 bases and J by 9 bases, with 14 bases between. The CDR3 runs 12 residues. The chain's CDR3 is CASSTGAGAQYF. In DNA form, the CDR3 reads TGTGCCAGCAGCACCGGCGCCGGAGCCCAGTACTTC.

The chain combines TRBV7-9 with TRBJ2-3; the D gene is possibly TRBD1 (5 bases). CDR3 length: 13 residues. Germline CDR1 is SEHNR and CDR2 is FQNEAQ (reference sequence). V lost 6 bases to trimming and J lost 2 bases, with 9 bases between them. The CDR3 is CASSLDITDTQYF. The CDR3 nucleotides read TGTGCCAGCAGTTTGGACATCACAGATACGCAGTATTTT.

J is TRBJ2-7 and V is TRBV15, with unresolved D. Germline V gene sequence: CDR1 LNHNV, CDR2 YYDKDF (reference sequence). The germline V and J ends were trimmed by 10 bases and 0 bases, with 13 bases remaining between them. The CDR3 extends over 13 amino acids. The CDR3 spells CAISDIGSYEQYF. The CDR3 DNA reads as TGTGCCATCTCTGACATCGGCTCCTACGAGCAGTACTTC.

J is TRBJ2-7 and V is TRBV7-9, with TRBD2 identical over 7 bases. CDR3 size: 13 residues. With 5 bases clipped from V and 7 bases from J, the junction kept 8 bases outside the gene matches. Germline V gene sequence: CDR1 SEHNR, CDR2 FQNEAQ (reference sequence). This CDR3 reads CASSIGEGLEQYF. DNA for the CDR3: TGTGCCAGCAGCATTGGGGAGGGCTTGGAGCAGTACTTC.

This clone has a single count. This CDR3 reads CASSIDMGLEDTQYF. The DNA for the CDR3 is TGTGCCAGTAGTATAGATATGGGACTAGAGGATACGCAGTATTTT. The chain links TRBV19 to TRBJ2-3, with TRBD2 matching 8 bases. The CDR3 spans 15 residues. Trimming took 0 bases from V and 6 from J; bases not matched to a gene: 5. Germline V gene sequence: CDR1 LNHDA, CDR2 SQIVND (reference sequence). The full variable domain, rest sourced from reference TRBV19 and TRBJ2-3, is DGGITQSPKYLFRKEGQNVTLSCEQNLNHDAMYWYRQDPGQGLRLIYYSQIVNDFQKGDIAEGYSVSREKKESFPLTVTSAQKNPTAFYLCASSIDMGLEDTQYFGPGTRLTVL.

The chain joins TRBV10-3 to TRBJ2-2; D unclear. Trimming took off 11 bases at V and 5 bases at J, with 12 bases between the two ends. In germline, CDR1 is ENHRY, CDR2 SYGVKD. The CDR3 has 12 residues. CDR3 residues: CALRARTGELFF. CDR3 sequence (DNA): TGTGCCCTCCGGGCGCGAACCGGGGAGCTGTTTTTT.

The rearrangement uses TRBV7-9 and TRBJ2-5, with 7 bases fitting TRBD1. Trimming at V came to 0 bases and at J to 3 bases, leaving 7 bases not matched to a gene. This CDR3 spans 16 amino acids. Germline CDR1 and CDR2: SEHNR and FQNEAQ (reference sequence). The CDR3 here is CASSLAETGSEETQYF. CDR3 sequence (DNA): TGTGCCAGCAGCTTAGCGGAGACAGGGTCGGAAGAGACCCAGTACTTC.